This TCR beta chain was obtained from a study of cytomegalovirus exposure and HLA in healthy donors. Primers included in the PCR were 60 Vbeta and 13 Jbeta primers. TCRdb's copy holds only in-frame clones and misses some; the assay was immunoSEQ multiplex PCR. The table records around 130,000 clones, just over 75% of them present only once. V was pared by 4 bases and J by 5 bases, with 8 bases between. Germline loops: CDR1 MDHEN, CDR2 SYDVKM. The CDR3 totals 13 residues. The source material was PBMCs. This sequence was found in a woman aged 45-59 years in good health and CMV-seronegative. This chain connects TRBV28 to TRBJ2-2, with D unclear. CDR3 loop: CASSSVITGELFF. Here the CDR3 DNA reads TGTGCCAGCAGTTCAGTCATAACCGGGGAGCTGTTTTTT.